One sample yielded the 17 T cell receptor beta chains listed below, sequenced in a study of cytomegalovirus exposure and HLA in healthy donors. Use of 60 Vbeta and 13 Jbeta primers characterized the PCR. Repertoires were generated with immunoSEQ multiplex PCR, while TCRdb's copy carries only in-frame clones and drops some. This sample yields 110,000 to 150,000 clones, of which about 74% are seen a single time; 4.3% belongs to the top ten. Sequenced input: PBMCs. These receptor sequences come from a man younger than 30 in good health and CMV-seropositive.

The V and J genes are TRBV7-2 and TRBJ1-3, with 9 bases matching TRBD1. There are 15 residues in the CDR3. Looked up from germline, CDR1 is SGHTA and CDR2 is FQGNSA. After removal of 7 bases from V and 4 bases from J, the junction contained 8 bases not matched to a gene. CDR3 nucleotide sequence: TGTGCCAGCACTACACGGGACAGGGTCGGAAACACCATATATTTT. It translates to CASTTRDRVGNTIYF.

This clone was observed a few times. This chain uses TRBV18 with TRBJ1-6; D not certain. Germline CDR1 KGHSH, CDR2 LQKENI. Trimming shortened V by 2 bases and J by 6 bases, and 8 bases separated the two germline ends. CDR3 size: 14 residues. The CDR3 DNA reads TGTGCCAGCTCACCAACACAAGTTAATTCACCCCTCCACTTT. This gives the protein CASSPTQVNSPLHF.

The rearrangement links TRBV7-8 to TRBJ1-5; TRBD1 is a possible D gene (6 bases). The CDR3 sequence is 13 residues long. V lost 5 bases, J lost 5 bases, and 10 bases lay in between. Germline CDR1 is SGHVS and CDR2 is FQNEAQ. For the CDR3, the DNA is TGTGCCAGCAGCCCGACAGGTTATCAGCCCCAGCATTTT. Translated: CASSPTGYQPQHF.

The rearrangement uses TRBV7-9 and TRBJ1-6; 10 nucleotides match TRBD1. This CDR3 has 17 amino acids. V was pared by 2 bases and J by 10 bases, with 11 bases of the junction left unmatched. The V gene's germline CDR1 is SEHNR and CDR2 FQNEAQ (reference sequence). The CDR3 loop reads CASSLPEGTGASSPLHF. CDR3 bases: TGTGCCAGCAGCTTACCCGAGGGGACAGGGGCATCGTCACCCCTCCACTTT.

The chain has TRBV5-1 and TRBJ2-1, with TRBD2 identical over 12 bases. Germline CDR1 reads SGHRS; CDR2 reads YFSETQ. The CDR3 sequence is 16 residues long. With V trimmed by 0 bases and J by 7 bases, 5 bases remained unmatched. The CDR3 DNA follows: TGCGCCAGCAGCTTGGAACTAGCGGGGGGTTTTAATGAGCAGTTCTTC. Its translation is CASSLELAGGFNEQFF.

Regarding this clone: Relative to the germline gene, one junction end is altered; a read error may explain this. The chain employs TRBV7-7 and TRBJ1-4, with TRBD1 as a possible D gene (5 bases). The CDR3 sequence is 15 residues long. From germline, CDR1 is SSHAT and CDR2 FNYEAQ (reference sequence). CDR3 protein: CASSKTAGWGEKLFF. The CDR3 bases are TGTGCTAGCAGCAAGACGGCAGGGTGGGGAGAAAAACTGTTTTTT.

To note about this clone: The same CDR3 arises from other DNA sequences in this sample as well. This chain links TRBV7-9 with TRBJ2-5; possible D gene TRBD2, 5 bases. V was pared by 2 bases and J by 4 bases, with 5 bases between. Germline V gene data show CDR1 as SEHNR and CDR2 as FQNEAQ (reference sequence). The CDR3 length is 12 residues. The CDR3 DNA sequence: TGTGCCAGCAGCTTACGGGGAGAGACCCAGTACTTC. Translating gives CASSLRGETQYF. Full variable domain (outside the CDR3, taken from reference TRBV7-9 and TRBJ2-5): DTGVSQNPRHKITKRGQNVTFRCDPISEHNRLYWYRQTLGQGPEFLTYFQNEAQLEKSRLLSDRFSAERPKGSFSTLEIQRTEQGDSAMYLCASSLRGETQYFGPGTRLLVL.

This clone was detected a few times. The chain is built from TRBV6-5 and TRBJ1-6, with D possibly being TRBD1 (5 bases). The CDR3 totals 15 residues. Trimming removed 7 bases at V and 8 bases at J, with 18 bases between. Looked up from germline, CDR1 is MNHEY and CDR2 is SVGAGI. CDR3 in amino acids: CASKERRDLDSPLHF. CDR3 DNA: TGTGCCAGCAAGGAAAGGAGGGACCTCGATTCACCCCTCCACTTT.

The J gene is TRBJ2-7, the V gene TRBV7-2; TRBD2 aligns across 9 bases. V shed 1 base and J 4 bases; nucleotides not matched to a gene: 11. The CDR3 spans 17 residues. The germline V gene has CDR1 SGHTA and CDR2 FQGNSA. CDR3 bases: TGTGCCAGCAGCTTAGTTGCGGCGGGAGGGCCTGTGTACGAGCAGTACTTC. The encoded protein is CASSLVAAGGPVYEQYF.

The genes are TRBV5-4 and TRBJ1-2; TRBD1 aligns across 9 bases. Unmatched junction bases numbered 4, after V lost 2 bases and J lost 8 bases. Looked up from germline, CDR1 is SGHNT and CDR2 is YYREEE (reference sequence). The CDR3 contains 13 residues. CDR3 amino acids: CASSFGQGYGYTF. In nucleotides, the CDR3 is TGTGCCAGCAGCTTCGGACAGGGGTACGGCTACACCTTC.

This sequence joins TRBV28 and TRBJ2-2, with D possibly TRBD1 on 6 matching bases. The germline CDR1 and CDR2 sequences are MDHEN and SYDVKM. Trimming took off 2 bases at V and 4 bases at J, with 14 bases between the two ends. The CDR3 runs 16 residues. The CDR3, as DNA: TGTGCCAGCAGTTTAGGGGGTACAGGGATCACCGGGGAGCTGTTTTTT. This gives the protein CASSLGGTGITGELFF.

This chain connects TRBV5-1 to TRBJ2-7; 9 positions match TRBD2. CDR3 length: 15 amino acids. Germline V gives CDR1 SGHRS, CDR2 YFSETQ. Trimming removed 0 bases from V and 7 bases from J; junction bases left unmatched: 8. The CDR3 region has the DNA TGCGCCAGCAGCTTGGATGCTAGCGGGACTTTGGAGCAGTACTTC. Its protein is CASSLDASGTLEQYF.

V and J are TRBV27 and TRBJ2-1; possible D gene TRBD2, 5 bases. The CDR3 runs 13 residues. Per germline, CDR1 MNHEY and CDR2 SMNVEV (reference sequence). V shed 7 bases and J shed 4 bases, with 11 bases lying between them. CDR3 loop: CASMRASYNEQFF. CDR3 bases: TGTGCCAGCATGCGGGCATCTTACAATGAGCAGTTCTTC.

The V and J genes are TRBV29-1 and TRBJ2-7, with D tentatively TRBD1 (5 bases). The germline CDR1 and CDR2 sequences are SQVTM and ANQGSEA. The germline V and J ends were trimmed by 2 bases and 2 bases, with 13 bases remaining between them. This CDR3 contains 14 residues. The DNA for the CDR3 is TGCAGCGTTGAACTTATGACAGAGACCTACGAGCAGTACTTC. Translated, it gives CSVELMTETYEQYF.

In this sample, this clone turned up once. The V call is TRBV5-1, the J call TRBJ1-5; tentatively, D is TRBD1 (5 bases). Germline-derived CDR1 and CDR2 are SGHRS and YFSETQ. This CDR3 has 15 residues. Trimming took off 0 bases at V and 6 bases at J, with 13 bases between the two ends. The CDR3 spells CASSLVGGDSQPQHF. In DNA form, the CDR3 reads TGCGCCAGCAGCTTGGTTGGGGGGGATTCTCAGCCCCAGCATTTT.

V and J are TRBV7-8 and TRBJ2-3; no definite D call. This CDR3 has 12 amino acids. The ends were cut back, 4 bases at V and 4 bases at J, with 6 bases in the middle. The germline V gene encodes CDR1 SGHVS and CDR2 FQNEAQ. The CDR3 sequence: CASSYHADTQYF. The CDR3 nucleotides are TGTGCCAGCAGCTATCATGCAGATACGCAGTATTTT.

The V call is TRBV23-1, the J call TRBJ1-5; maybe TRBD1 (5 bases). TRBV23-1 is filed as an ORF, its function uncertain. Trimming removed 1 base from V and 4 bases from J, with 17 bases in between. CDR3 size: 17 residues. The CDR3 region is CASSQYLKGPRNQPQHF. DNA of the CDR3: TGCGCCAGCAGTCAATACCTGAAGGGGCCAAGAAATCAGCCCCAGCATTTT.